The 26 T cell receptor beta chains below all came from one sample that was sequenced in a study of shared clonotypes between healthy human individuals (dated by TCRdb to the early 2020s). Library preparation was by the immunoSEQ multiplex PCR assay. TCRdb carries this immuneACCESS record with in-frame sequences only. Its versions omit some clonotypes, under half of them owing to an unresolved V gene in the studies checked, with the rest unexplained. Within this sample are about half a million clones, with approximately 80% of them counted one time only. In total, the top ten clones hold 12% of the sample. The sample consisted of PBMCs. The receptors were gathered from a woman in her 40s in good health. Some clones in this sample may be carry-over from other donors' samples.

V gene TRBV5-1 combines with J gene TRBJ2-7; D gene uncertain. The CDR3 has 10 amino acids. Trimming shortened V by 6 bases and J by 4 bases, and 5 bases separated the two germline ends. Germline values: CDR1 SGHRS, CDR2 YFSETQ. CDR3 bases: TGCGCCAGCACCGTTTACGAGCAGTACTTC. Translating gives CASTVYEQYF.

A word on this clone: One end of the junction does not line up with germline, which may come from a read error. The V call is TRBV7-9, the J call TRBJ2-5, with TRBD2 matching 7 bases. The CDR3 loop spans 13 amino acids. Looked up from germline, CDR1 is SEHNR and CDR2 is FQNEAQ (reference sequence). In DNA, the CDR3 is TGTGCTAGCAGCTCACTAGCGAGCATGACCCAGTACTTC. This gives the protein CASSSLASMTQYF.

The chain recombines TRBV10-3 with TRBJ1-1; D is possibly TRBD1 (5 bases). The CDR3 contains 15 residues. The ends were cut back, 4 bases at V and 0 bases at J, with 12 bases in the middle. Per the germline V gene, CDR1 is ENHRY and CDR2 is SYGVKD. CDR3 in DNA: TGTGCCATCAGTGCTGACAGTCTCTTGAACACTGAAGCTTTCTTT. It yields the protein CAISADSLLNTEAFF.

This rearrangement joins TRBV7-9 to TRBJ2-7; D not resolved. The CDR3 runs 17 residues. CDR1 SEHNR and CDR2 FQNEAQ come from the germline V gene (reference sequence). V was clipped by 3 bases and J by 2 bases, with 20 bases between them. CDR3 coding DNA: TGTGCCAGCAGCTTCGTGGTTCGGGCGGTCGGTGCCTACGAGCAGTACTTC. This translates into CASSFVVRAVGAYEQYF.

There are a few counts of this clone. This sequence joins TRBV28 and TRBJ2-7, with 15 bases lining up with TRBD2. The V and J ends lost 5 bases and 0 bases, in that order; junction bases with no gene match: 8. Germline assignment: CDR1 MDHEN and CDR2 SYDVKM. This CDR3 is built from 18 residues. CDR3: CASSPWTSGRGPSYEQYF. Written as DNA, the CDR3 is TGTGCCAGCAGTCCCTGGACTAGCGGGAGGGGACCCTCCTACGAGCAGTACTTC.

This sequence joins TRBV5-1 and TRBJ1-2, with TRBD1 identical over 11 bases. The germline V gene encodes CDR1 SGHRS and CDR2 YFSETQ. This CDR3 is built from 15 residues. With V trimmed by 0 bases and J by 5 bases, 3 bases remained unmatched. CDR3 protein: CASSLGTGGAYGYTF. In DNA, the CDR3 is TGCGCCAGCAGCTTGGGGACAGGGGGCGCTTATGGCTACACCTTC.

J is TRBJ2-7 and V is TRBV6-6, with D maybe TRBD1 (6 bases). Per the germline V gene, CDR1 is MNHNY and CDR2 is SVGAGI (reference sequence). V lost 2 bases and J lost 0, with 8 bases in between. The CDR3 is 14 amino acids. CDR3 sequence reads: CASSYDRNSYEQYF. The CDR3 DNA follows: TGTGCCAGCAGTTACGACAGGAACTCCTACGAGCAGTACTTC.

In regard to this clone: A read error may be the cause here, since a much bigger clone is one base away. The sample has other DNA sequences that encode this CDR3 too. The chain is built from TRBV6-5 and TRBJ2-3; D not resolved. CDR3 length: 12 amino acids. Per the germline V gene, CDR1 is MNHEY and CDR2 is SVGAGI. CDR3 in DNA: TGCGCCAGCAGCCAGGGCACAGATACGCAGTATTTT. It encodes CASSQGTDTQYF.

The V call is TRBV2, the J call TRBJ2-7; 8 nucleotides match TRBD1. J was trimmed by 3 bases and V by 2 bases; bases with no gene match: 6. Germline CDR1 is SNHLY and CDR2 is FYNNEI. This CDR3 region has 15 residues. Here the CDR3 DNA reads TGTGCCAGCAGTGAACAGGGGGCGTCACTCTACGAGCAGTACTTC. Its protein product is CASSEQGASLYEQYF.

The V and J genes are TRBV28 and TRBJ2-5; TRBD2 agrees at 14 bases. CDR1 is MDHEN and CDR2 is SYDVKM in the germline V gene. The ends lost 5 bases at V and 5 bases at J; junction bases unmatched: 7. CDR3 size: 16 residues. The CDR3 bases are TGTGCCAGCAGTCCGGGACTAGCGGGGGTTCGCGAGACCCAGTACTTC. Translating gives CASSPGLAGVRETQYF.

The chain has TRBV6-4 and TRBJ2-2, with D maybe TRBD1 (6 bases). V lost 2 bases and J 7 bases, leaving 11 bases between the germline ends. CDR1 and CDR2 (germline): MRHNA, SNTAGT. The CDR3 runs 14 residues. CDR3: CASSDGQGYGELFF. The CDR3 nucleotides read TGTGCCAGCAGTGACGGGCAGGGGTACGGGGAGCTGTTTTTT.

The chain combines TRBV6-1 with TRBJ1-5, with 8 bases lining up with TRBD1. The length of the CDR3 is 15 residues. V lost 6 bases, J lost 1 base, and 5 bases stayed unmatched. Germline V gene lookup returns CDR1 MNHNS and CDR2 SASEGT. CDR3 DNA sequence: TGTGCCAGCAGGGACAGGGTTGGCAGCAATCAGCCCCAGCATTTT. This encodes CASRDRVGSNQPQHF.

The chain employs TRBV5-1 and TRBJ2-3; D remains unclear. Germline CDR1 and CDR2: SGHRS and YFSETQ. Trimming shortened V by 0 bases and J by 4 bases, and 9 bases separated the two germline ends. The CDR3 is made up of 14 amino acids. CDR3 in amino acids: CASSLGSLADTQYF. CDR3 coding DNA: TGCGCCAGCAGCTTGGGTAGCTTGGCAGATACGCAGTATTTT.

This clone was observed a handful of times. Additional DNA sequences in this sample encode the identical CDR3. The chain has TRBV5-1 and TRBJ2-2; D is unresolved. Germline CDR1 and CDR2: SGHRS and YFSETQ. CDR3 length equals 13 residues. Trimming took off 0 bases at V and 6 bases at J, with 6 bases between the two ends. The CDR3 nucleotides are TGCGCCAGCAGCTTGGAAGTACCCGGGGAGCTGTTTTTT. This encodes CASSLEVPGELFF.

V is TRBV30 and J is TRBJ1-4, with D unresolved. Trimming took 1 base from V and 8 from J, leaving 11 bases between them. Germline CDR1 is GTSNPN and CDR2 is SVGIG (reference sequence). This CDR3 is 13 amino acids long. CDR3 sequence: CAWSGSYGEKLFF. The CDR3 nucleotides read TGTGCCTGGAGTGGATCCTATGGGGAAAAACTGTTTTTT.

This clone was counted only a few times. The V call is TRBV9, the J call TRBJ2-5; no clear D. TRBJ2-7 matches the DNA end more closely, so the J call is doubtful. The CDR3 contains 13 residues. Germline CDR1 SGDLS, CDR2 YYNGEE. The CDR3 DNA is TGTGCCAGCAGCGTAGGGGAACCCAACGAGCAGTACTTC. It encodes CASSVGEPNEQYF.

Remarks on this clone: A far larger clone differs by one base, so this is likely a read error. The sample holds other DNA sequences that translate to the same CDR3. The chain employs TRBV5-4 and TRBJ2-3, with 10 nucleotides matching TRBD2. Germline loops: CDR1 SGHNT, CDR2 YYREEE (reference sequence). The CDR3 sequence is 15 residues long. The CDR3 spells CASSASSGSKDTQYF. The CDR3 nucleotides read TGTGCCAGCAGCGCCTCTAGCGGGAGCAAAGATACACAGTATTTT.

The chain employs TRBV28 and TRBJ2-5; 9 bases are shared with TRBD1. Germline V lookup: CDR1 MDHEN, CDR2 SYDVKM. J was trimmed by 4 bases and V by 7 bases; bases with no gene match: 13. This CDR3 is built from 16 residues. DNA for the CDR3: TGTGCCAGCACCCCGGTCCCGGGACAGGGTCGAGAGACCCAGTACTTC. Encoded protein: CASTPVPGQGRETQYF.

This clone was detected only a few times. The chain recombines TRBV27 with TRBJ1-2, with 7 bases that match TRBD1. The germline gives CDR1 MNHEY, CDR2 SMNVEV (reference sequence). This CDR3 is 13 amino acids long. V lost 5 bases and J lost 8; bases outside the gene matches: 8. The CDR3 is CASSLQGQPGYTF. Here the CDR3 DNA reads TGTGCCAGCAGTCTACAGGGACAGCCAGGCTACACCTTC.

V usage is TRBV7-9 and J usage is TRBJ2-7, with TRBD1 matching 10 bases. V was clipped by 1 base and J by 1 base; unmatched bases: 4. The germline CDR1 and CDR2 sequences are SEHNR and FQNEAQ (reference sequence). The CDR3 has 16 residues. DNA for the CDR3: TGTGCCAGCAGCTTAGAACTGGGACAGGGGTCCTACGAGCAGTACTTC. Translation: CASSLELGQGSYEQYF.

The gene calls are TRBV18 and TRBJ1-3; 7 bases line up with TRBD1. The ends lost 3 bases at V and 0 bases at J; junction bases unmatched: 8. This CDR3 region has 17 residues. Germline lookup yields CDR1 KGHSH and CDR2 LQKENI. CDR3 sequence reads: CASSPLEGAASGNTIYF. The CDR3 DNA sequence: TGTGCCAGCTCACCGTTAGAGGGGGCCGCCTCTGGAAACACCATATATTTT.

This chain links TRBV5-1 with TRBJ1-1; D remains ambiguous. The V and J ends lost 0 bases and 4 bases respectively, with 13 bases between them. Germline V gives CDR1 SGHRS, CDR2 YFSETQ. The CDR3 runs 15 residues. The CDR3 nucleotides are TGCGCCAGCAGCTTGGAAGGTGTTGGCGGCACTGAAGCTTTCTTT. Translated: CASSLEGVGGTEAFF. Using reference TRBV5-1 and TRBJ1-1 for the parts outside the CDR3, the full variable domain is KAGVTQTPRYLIKTRGQQVTLSCSPISGHRSVSWYQQTPGQGLQFLFEYFSETQRNKGNFPGRFSGRQFSNSRSEMNVSTLELGDSALYLCASSLEGVGGTEAFFGQGTRLTVV.

The V and J genes are TRBV7-8 and TRBJ1-6; D may be TRBD1 (5 bases). CDR1 SGHVS and CDR2 FQNEAQ come from the germline V gene. The CDR3 runs 13 residues. V lost 1 base and J lost 12, with 10 bases in between. CDR3 in DNA: TGTGCCAGCAGCTTAGGGGGGGTGGAACCCCTCCACTTT. This encodes CASSLGGVEPLHF.

The genes are TRBV30 and TRBJ1-1; D unresolved. V lost 4 bases and J 5 bases, leaving 17 bases between the germline ends. The CDR3 contains 14 residues. Germline lookup yields CDR1 GTSNPN and CDR2 SVGIG (reference sequence). The CDR3 sequence: CAWTPLVGNTEAFF. In nucleotides, the CDR3 is TGTGCCTGGACGCCTCTAGTGGGGAATACTGAAGCTTTCTTT.

V gene TRBV9 combines with J gene TRBJ2-1; D is uncertain. The CDR3 contains 13 residues. V lost 5 bases and J 7 bases, leaving 13 bases between the germline ends. The V gene's germline CDR1 is SGDLS and CDR2 YYNGEE. CDR3 amino acids: CASSRGPLNEQFF. In DNA, the CDR3 is TGTGCCAGCAGTCGAGGACCTTTAAATGAGCAGTTCTTC.

The genes are TRBV19 and TRBJ2-2, with 9 bases that match TRBD2. V was pared by 3 bases and J by 4 bases, with 6 bases of the junction left unmatched. Germline-derived CDR1 and CDR2 are LNHDA and SQIVND (reference sequence). CDR3 length equals 16 residues. CDR3 in DNA: TGTGCCAGTAGTATCCGTGCGGGAGGGCCCACCGGGGAGCTGTTTTTT. Translation: CASSIRAGGPTGELFF. Together with reference TRBV19 and TRBJ2-2, the CDR3 gives the full variable domain: DGGITQSPKYLFRKEGQNVTLSCEQNLNHDAMYWYRQDPGQGLRLIYYSQIVNDFQKGDIAEGYSVSREKKESFPLTVTSAQKNPTAFYLCASSIRAGGPTGELFFGEGSRLTVL.